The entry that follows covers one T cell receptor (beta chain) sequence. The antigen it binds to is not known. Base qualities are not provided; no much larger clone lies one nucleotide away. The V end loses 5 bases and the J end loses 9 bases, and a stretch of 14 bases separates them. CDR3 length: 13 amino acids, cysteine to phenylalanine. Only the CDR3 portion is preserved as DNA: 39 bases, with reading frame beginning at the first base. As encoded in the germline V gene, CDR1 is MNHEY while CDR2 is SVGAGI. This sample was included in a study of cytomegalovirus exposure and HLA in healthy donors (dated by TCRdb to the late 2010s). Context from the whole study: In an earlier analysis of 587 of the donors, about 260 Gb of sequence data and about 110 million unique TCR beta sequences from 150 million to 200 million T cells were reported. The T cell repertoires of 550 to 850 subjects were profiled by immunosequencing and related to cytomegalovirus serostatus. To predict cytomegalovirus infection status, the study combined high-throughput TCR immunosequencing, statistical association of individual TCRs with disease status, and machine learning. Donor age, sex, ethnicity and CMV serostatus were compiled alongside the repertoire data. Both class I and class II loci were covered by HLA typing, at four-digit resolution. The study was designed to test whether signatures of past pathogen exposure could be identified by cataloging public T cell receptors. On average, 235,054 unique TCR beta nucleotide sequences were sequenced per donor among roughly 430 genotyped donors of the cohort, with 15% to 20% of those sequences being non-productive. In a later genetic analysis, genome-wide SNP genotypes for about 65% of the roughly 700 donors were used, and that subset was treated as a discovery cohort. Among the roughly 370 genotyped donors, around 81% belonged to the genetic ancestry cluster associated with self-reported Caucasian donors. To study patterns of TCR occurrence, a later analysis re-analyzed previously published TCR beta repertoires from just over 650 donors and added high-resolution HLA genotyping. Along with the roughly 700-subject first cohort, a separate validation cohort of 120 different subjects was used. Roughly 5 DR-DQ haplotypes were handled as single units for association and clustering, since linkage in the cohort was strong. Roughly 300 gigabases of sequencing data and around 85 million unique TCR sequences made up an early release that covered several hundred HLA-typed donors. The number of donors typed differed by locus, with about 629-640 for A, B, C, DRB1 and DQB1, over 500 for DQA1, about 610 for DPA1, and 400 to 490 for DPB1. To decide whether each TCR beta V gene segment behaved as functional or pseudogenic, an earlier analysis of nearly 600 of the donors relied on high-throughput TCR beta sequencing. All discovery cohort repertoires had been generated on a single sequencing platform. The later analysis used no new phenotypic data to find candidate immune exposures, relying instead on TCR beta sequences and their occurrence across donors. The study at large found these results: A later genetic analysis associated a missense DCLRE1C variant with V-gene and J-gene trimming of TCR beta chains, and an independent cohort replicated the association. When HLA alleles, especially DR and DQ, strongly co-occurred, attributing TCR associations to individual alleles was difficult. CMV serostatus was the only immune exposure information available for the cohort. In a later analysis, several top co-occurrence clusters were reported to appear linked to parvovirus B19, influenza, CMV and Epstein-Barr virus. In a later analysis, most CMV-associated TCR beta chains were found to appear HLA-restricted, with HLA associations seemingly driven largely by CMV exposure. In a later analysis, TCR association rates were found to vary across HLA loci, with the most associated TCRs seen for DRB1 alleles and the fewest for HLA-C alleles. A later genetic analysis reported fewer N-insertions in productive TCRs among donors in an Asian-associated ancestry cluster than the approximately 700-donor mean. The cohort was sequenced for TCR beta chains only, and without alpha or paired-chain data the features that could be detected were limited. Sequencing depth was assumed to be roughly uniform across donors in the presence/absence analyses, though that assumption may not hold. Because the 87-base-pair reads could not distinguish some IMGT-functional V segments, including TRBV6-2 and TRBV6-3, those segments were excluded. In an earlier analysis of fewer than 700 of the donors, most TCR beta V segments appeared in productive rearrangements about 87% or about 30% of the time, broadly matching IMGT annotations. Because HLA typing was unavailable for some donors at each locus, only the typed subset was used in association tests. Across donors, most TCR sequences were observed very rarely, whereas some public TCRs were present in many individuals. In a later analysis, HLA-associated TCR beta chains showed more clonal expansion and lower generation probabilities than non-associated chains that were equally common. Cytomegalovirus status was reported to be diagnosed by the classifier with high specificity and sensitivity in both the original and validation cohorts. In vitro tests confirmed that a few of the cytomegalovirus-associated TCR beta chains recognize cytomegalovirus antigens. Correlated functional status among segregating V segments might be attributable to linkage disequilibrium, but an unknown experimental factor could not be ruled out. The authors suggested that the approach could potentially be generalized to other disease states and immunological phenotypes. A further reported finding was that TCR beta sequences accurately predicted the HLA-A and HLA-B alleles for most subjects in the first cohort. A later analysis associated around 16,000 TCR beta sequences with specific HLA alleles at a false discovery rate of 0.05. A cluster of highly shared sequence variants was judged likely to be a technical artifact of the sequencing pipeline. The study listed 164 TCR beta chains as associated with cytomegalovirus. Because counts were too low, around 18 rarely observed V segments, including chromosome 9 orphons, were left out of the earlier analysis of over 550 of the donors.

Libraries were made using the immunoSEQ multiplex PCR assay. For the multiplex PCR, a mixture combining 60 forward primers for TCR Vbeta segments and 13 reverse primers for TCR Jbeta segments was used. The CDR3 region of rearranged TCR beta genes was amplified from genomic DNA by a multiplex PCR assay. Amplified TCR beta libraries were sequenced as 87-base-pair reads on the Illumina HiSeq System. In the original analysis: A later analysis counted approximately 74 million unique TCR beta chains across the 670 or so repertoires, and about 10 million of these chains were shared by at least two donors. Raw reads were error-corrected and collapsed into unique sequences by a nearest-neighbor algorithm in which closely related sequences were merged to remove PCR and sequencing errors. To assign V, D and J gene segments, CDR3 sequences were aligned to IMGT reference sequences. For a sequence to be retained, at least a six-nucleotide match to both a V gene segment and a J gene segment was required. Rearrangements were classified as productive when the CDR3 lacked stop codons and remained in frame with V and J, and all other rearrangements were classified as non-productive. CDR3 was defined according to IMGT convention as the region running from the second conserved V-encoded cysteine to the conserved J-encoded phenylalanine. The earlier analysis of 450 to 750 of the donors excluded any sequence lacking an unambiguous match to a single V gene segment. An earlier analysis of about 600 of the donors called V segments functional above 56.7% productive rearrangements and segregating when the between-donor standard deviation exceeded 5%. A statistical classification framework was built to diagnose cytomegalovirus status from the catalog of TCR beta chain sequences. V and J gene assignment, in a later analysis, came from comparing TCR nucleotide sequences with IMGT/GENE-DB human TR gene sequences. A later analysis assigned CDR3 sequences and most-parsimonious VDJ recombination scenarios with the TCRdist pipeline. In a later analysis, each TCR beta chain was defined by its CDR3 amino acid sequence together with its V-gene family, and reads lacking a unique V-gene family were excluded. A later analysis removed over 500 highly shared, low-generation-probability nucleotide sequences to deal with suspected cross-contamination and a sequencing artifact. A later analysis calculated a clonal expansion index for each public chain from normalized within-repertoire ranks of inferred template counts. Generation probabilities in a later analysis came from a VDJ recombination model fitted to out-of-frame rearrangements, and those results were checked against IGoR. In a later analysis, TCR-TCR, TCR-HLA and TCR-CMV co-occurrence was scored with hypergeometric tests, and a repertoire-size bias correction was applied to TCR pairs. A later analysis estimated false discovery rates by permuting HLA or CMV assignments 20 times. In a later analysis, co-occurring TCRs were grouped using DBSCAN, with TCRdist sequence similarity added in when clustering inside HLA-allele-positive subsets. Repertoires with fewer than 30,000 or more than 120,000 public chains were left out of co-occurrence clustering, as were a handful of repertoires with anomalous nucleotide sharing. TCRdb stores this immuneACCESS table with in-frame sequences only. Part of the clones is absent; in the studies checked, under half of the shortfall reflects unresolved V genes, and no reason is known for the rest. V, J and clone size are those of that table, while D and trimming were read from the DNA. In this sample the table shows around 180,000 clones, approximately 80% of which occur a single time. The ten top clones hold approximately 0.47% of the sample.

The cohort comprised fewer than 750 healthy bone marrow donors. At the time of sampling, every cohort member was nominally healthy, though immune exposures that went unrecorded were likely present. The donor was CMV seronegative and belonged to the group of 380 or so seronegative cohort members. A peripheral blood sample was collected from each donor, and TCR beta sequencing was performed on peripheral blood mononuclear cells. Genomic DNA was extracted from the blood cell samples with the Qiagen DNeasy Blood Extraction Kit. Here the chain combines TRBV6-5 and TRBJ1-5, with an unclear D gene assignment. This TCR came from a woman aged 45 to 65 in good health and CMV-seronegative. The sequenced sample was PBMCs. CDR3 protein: CASSTTPVGPQHF. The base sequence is TGTGCCAGCAGTACGACACCCGTGGGGCCCCAGCATTTT.